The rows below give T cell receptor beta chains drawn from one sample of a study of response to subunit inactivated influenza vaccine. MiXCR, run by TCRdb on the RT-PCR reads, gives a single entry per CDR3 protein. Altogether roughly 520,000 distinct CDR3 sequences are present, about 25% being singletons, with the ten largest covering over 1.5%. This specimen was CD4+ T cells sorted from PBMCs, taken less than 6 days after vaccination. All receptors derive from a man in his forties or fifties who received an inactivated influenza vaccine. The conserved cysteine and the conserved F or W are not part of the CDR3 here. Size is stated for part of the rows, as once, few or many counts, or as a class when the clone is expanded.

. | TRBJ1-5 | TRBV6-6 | ASSQGWGPQH
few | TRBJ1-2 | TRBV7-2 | ASSPGGDSYGYT
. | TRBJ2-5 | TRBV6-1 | ASRGAVGQETQY
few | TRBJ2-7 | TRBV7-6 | ASSLVSRDEQY
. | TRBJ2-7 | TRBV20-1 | SATTGNTYEQY
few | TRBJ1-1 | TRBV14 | ASSRRAGLLTEAF
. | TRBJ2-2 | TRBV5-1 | ASRYGWLAGSNTGELF
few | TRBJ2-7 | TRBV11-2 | ASSLVRILAPSSYEQY
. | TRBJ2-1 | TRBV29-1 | SVRESSRYNEQF
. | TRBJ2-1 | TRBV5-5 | ASSLPQGGGSPNIEQF
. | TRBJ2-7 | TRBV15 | ATSRDGWGTPIYEQY
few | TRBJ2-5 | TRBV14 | ASSQLRDQETQY
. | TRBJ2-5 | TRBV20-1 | SATRLGQETQY
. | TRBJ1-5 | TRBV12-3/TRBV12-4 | ASGDRGLDQPQH
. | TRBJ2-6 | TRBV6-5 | ASSYSKYGANVLT
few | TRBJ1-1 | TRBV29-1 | SVVGRGIAEAF
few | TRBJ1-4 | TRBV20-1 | SAGGRGHEKLF
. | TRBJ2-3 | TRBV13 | ASSLLNTDTQY
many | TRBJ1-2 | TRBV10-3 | AISESPGYNYGYT
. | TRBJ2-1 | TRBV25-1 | ASSTTSGSGEQF
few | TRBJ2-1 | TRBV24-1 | ATSAGRNTLGGNEQF
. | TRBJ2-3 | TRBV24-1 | ATSDGGPSTDTQY
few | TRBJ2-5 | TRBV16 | ASSPTVVETQY
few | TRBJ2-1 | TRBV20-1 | SARSGPNNNEQF
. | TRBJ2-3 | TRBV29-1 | SVEDKGGGRGTDTQY
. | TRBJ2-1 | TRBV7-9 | ASSWVGGAREQF
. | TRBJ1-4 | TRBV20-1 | SAREGLGWEKLF
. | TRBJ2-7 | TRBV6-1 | ASRTSANYEQY
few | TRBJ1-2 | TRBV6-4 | ASREQGGYGYT
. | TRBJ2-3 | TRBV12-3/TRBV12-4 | ASSSNGGADTQY
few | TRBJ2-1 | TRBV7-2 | ASSPRGLHSYNEQF
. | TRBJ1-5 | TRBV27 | ASSLKGRLNQPQH
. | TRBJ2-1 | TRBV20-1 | SASYSGVYNEQF
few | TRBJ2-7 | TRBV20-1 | SATETGREQY
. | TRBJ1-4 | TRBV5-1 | ASSSKTGATNEKLF
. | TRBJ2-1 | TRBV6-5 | ASSYSTLAGTGEQF
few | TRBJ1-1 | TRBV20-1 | SARRGFEAF
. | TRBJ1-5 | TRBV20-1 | SAREGRRGNQPQH
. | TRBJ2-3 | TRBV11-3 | ASSSMTSSNTQY
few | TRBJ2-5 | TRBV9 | ASSVGAGGIQETQY
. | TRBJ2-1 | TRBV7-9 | ASSTSYNEQF
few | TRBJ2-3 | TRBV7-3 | ASSLKLAGGQDTQY